This entry describes one TCR beta chain. Its antigen remains unidentified. No fewer than 5.5 micrograms of total RNA were isolated from every sample. This sample was taken from a study of blood T cells in healthy people across ages. Across the study: Template-switching capture recovered about one barcoded beta molecule per two T cells. Study-level results: Researchers deemed the diversity estimates from one million T cells underestimates.

The second PCR ran about 6 to 11 cycles with a sample-barcoded 5' primer and J-beta primers. TCRdb re-called the 5' RACE reads through MiXCR, storing one row per CDR3 protein. The sample shows approximately 1,000,000 distinct CDR3 sequences, 30% to 40% of them seen only once. CDR1 is DFQATT, CDR2 SNEGSKA, per germline (reference sequence). This CDR3 region has 11 residues. Trimming took off 0 bases at V and 9 bases at J, with 6 bases between the two ends. This clonotype was sampled from a young man in good health. The J gene is TRBJ2-1, the V gene TRBV20-1, with D uncertain. Sequencing input: blood. As DNA, the CDR3 is TGCAGTGCTAGAGACGGTACTGAGCAGTTCTTC. Its protein is CSARDGTEQFF.